This T cell receptor beta chain was sequenced in a study of shared clonotypes between healthy human individuals. Study conclusions and caveats: An expected dependence of interdonor clonotype sharing on sequencing depth was noted.

In the naive CD8 group, cells lacked CD45RO and were positively selected for CCR7, so terminally differentiated effector memory CD45RA+ cells were left out. As to this clone: Its antigen is not known.

Some clones are missing from TCRdb's copy, which holds only in-frame ones; the method was immunoSEQ multiplex PCR. The profile shows 2 million to 2.5 million clones, approximately 95% of them singletons. The receptor comes from a man between 18 and 29 years old in good health. Sequenced sample: naive CD8+ T cells sorted from blood.

The DNA of the CDR3 is TGTGCCAGCAGCCCTGGGACAGCCCTTCAAGCTTTCTTT. Protein sequence: CASSPGTALQAFF. The rearrangement joins TRBV7-8 to TRBJ1-1; 7 positions agree with TRBD1. V trimming: 5 bases; J trimming: 9 bases; junction bases outside the gene matches: 9. Germline V gene data show CDR1 as SGHVS and CDR2 as FQNEAQ. The CDR3 runs to 13 residues.